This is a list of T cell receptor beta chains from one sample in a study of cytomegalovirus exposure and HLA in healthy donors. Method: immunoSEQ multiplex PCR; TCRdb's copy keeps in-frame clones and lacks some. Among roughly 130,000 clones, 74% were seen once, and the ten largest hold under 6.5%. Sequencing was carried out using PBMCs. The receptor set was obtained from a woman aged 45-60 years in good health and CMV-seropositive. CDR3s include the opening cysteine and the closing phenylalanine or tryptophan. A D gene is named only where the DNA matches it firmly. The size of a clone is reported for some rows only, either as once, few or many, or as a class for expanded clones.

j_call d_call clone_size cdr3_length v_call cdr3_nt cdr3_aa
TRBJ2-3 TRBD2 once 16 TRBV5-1 TGCGCCAGCAGCACGGGACTAGCGGGGGACACAGATACGCAGTATTTT CASSTGLAGDTDTQYF
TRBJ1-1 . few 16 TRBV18 TGTGCCAGCTCACTTATCCCAACAGCTGGCAACACTGAAGCTTTCTTT CASSLIPTAGNTEAFF
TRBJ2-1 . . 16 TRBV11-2 TGTGCCAGCAGCTCACAGGTGCTCGCCTCGGACAATGAGCAGTTCTTC CASSSQVLASDNEQFF
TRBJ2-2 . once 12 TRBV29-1 TGCAGCGGGGCGGGGGCAGCCGGGGAGCTGTTTTTT CSGAGAAGELFF
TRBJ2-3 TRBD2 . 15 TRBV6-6 TGTGCCAGCAGTGATAGGGGACTAGCGGGGGGTACGCAGTATTTT CASSDRGLAGGTQYF
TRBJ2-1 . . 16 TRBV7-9 TGTGCCAGCAGCTTAGCCCTGCCCGGGGGAACGAATGAGCAGTTCTTC CASSLALPGGTNEQFF
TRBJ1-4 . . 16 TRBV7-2 TGTGCCAGCAGCTTAGCGCGAGGGAGGGGCGATGAAAAACTGTTTTTT CASSLARGRGDEKLFF
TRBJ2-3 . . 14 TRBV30 TGTGCCTGGAGTGTACTTATGGGCACAGATACGCAGTATTTT CAWSVLMGTDTQYF
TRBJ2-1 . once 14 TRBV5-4 TGTGCCAGCAGCTTGGATTGGGGGGACAGTGAGCAGTTCTTC CASSLDWGDSEQFF
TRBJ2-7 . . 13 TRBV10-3 TGTGCCATCAGTGAGTTACTATCCTACGAGCAGTACTTC CAISELLSYEQYF
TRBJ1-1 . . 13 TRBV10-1 TGCGCCAGCAGTCGGCAGGGAAACACTGAAGCTTTCTTT CASSRQGNTEAFF
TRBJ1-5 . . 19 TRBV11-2 TGTGCCAGCAGCTTAGGCAGCCCCTTCAACAGGGACGGTGTTCAGCCCCAGCATTTT CASSLGSPFNRDGVQPQHF
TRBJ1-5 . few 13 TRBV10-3 TGTGCCATCAGGTCAGGGGGCAATCAGCCCCAGCATTTT CAIRSGGNQPQHF
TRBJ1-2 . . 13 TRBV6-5 TGTGCCAGCAGGGGAGGCGGTAACTATGGCTACACCTTC CASRGGGNYGYTF
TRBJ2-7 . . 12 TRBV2 TGTGCCAGCAGTGAAGCTATAAACGAGCAGTACTTC CASSEAINEQYF
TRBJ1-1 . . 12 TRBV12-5 TGTGCTAGTGGTTTGGGGCGGGAAGAAGCTTTCTTT CASGLGREEAFF
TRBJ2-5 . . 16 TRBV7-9 TGTGCCAGCAGCTTAGGGGGAGTGGTTGGGAAAGAGACCCAGTACTTC CASSLGGVVGKETQYF
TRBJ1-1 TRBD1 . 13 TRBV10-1 TGCGCCAGCAGTGGCGACAGGGCCACTGAAGCTTTCTTT CASSGDRATEAFF
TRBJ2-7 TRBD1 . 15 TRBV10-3 TGTGCCATCAGTGGGTATGTTGACAGGGCCCACGAGCAGTACTTC CAISGYVDRAHEQYF
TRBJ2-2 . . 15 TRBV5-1 TGCGCCAGCAGCTTTGGGGCGCCGGACACCGGGGAGCTGTTTTTT CASSFGAPDTGELFF
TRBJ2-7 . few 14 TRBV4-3 TGCGCCAGCAGCCAAGATGGGGGAGGTTACGAGCAGTACTTC CASSQDGGGYEQYF
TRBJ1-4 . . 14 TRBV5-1 TGCGCCAGCAGCGCCACAGGGAGCAATGAAAAACTGTTTTTT CASSATGSNEKLFF
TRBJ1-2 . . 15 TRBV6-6 TGTGCCAGCAGGTCGGTGGCTGGAGCTAACTATGGCTACACCTTC CASRSVAGANYGYTF
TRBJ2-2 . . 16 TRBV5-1 TGCGCCAGCAGCTTAATGGCCAGGGAGAACACCGGGGAGCTGTTTTTT CASSLMARENTGELFF
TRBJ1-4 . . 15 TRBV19 TGTGCCAGTAGTAGCATAGGGGCCTCCAATGAAAAACTGTTTTTT CASSSIGASNEKLFF
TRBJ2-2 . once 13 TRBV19 TGTGCCAGCCAGGTGGCGAACACCGGGGAGCTGTTTTTT CASQVANTGELFF
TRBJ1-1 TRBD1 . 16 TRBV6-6 TGTGCCAGCAGTTACTCGCTGGGACAGGGGAACACTGAAGCTTTCTTT CASSYSLGQGNTEAFF
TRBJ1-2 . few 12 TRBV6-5 TGTGCCAGCAGTCCAGGGTTGGGTGGCTACACCTTC CASSPGLGGYTF
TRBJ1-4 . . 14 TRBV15 TGTGCCACCAGCAGTTCCTATGAGTCTGAAAAACTGTTTTTT CATSSSYESEKLFF
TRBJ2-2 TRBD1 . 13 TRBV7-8 TGTGCCAGCAGCCGACAGGGAACCGGGGAGCTGTTTTTT CASSRQGTGELFF
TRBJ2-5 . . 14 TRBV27 TGTGCCAGCAGTTTTTCGGGGAGGCCAGAGACCCAGTACTTC CASSFSGRPETQYF
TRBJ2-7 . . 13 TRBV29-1 TGCAGCGTTGTTTATTCGGGCTCCTACGAGCAGTACTTC CSVVYSGSYEQYF
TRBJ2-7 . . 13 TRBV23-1 TGCGCCAGCAGTCAATCCGGGTCCCACGAGCAGTACTTC CASSQSGSHEQYF
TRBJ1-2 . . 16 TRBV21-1 TGTGCCCGCAGCAAAGCTGGGGAGGGAAGGGCACTCGGCTACACCTTC CARSKAGEGRALGYTF
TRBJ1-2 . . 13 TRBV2 TGTGCCACCGAAGGCGGGGATGGCTATGGCTACACCTTC CATEGGDGYGYTF
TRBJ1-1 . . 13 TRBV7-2 TGTGCCAGCAGCCTTAGGCGGGACACTGAAGCTTTCTTT CASSLRRDTEAFF
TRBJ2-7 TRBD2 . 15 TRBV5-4 TGTGCCAGCAGCTTAAGCGGGGGCCGTTCCTACGAGCAGTACTTC CASSLSGGRSYEQYF
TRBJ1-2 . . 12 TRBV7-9 TGTGCCAGCAGCCCCCAGGACTATGGCTACACCTTC CASSPQDYGYTF
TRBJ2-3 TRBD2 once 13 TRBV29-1 TGCAGCGTACAAGCGGGGGGAGCAGATACGCAGTATTTT CSVQAGGADTQYF
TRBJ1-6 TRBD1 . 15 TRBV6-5 TGTGCCAGCAGAGTACGGACAGGGAAGGAGTCACCCCTCCACTTT CASRVRTGKESPLHF
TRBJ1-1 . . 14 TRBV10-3 TGTGCCATCAAAAGGGGGAGTATGAACACTGAAGCTTTCTTT CAIKRGSMNTEAFF
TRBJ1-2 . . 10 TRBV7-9 TGTGCCATCCGACGGGAGGGCTACACCTTC CAIRREGYTF
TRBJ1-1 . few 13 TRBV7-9 TGTGCCAGCAGTCGGACAGAGTCCACTGAAGCTTTCTTT CASSRTESTEAFF
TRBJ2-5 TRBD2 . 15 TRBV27 TGTGCCATCAAGAGGACTAGCGGGGCCCAAGAGACCCAGTACTTC CAIKRTSGAQETQYF
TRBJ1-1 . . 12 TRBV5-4 TGTGCCAGCAGCCCGTCTGCGGGGGCGGCTTTCTTT CASSPSAGAAFF
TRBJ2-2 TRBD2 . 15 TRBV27 TGTGCCAGCAGTCTAGCGGGGGGGCCCACCGGGGAGCTGTTTTTT CASSLAGGPTGELFF
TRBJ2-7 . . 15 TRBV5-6 TGTGCCAGCAGCCCTTCCTCGATCAGCTCCTACGAGCAGTACTTC CASSPSSISSYEQYF
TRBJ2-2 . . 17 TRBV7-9 TGTGCCAGCGCCGAGGGCTCTCGTGGGGCGAACACCGGGGAGCTGTTTTTT CASAEGSRGANTGELFF
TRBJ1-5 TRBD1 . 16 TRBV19 TGTGCCAGTAGTATAGATGGGACAGGGAACAATCAGCCCCAGCATTTT CASSIDGTGNNQPQHF
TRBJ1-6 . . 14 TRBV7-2 TGTGCCAGCAGCTTAGAGACCCCAGGATCACCCCTCCACTTT CASSLETPGSPLHF
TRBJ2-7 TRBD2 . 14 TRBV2 TGTGCCAGCAGGGTGACTAGCGGGGGCTACGAGCAGTACTTC CASRVTSGGYEQYF
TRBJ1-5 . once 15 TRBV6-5 TGTGCCAGCAGTTATAACCGGGGGGGCAATCAGCCCCAGCATTTT CASSYNRGGNQPQHF
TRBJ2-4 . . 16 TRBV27 TGTGCCAGCAGTTTAGTGGCCCGACAGGCCAAAAACATTCAGTACTTC CASSLVARQAKNIQYF
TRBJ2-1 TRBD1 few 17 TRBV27 TGTGCCAGCAGTTCCCTGAACTCGGGACAGGGGTACAATGAGCAGTTCTTC CASSSLNSGQGYNEQFF
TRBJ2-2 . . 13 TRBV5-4 TGTGCCAGCAGCTTATCCTCCACCGGGGAGCTGTTTTTT CASSLSSTGELFF
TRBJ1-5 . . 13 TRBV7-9 TGTGCCAGCAGCTTAACGGGGAATCAGCCCCAGCATTTT CASSLTGNQPQHF
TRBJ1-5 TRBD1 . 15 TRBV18 TGTGCCAGCTCAGGGGCAGGGGGCTTTAATCAGCCCCAGCATTTT CASSGAGGFNQPQHF
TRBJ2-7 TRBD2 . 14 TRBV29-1 TGCAGCGTCGCCCCCGGGGGGGGCTCCTACGAGCAGTACTTC CSVAPGGGSYEQYF
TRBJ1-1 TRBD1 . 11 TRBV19 TGTGCCACTCTTTGGGACAGGCGGGCTTTCTTT CATLWDRRAFF
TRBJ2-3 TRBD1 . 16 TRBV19 TGTGCCAGTAGTATCGGGACAGGGGTGGGCACAGATACGCAGTATTTT CASSIGTGVGTDTQYF